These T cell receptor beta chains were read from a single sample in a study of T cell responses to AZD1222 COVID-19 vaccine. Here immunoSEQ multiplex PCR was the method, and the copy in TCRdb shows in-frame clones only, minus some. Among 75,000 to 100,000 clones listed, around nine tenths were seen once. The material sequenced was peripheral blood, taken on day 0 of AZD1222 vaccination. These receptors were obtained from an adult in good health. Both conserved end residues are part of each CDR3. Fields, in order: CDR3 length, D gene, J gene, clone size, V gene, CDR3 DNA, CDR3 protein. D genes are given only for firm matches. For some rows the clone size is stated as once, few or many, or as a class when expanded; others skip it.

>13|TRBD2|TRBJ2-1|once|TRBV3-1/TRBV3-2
TGTGCCAGCAGCCAGCGTAGCGGGACTGAGCAGTTCTTC
CASSQRSGTEQFF
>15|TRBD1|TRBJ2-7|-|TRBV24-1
TGTGCCACCAGTGTTGGGACAGGGGTTGCCTACGAGCAGTACTTC
CATSVGTGVAYEQYF
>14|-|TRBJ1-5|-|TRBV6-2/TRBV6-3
TGTGCCAGCAGTTACAGAGGATACAATCAGCCCCAGCATTTT
CASSYRGYNQPQHF
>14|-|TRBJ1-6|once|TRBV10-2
TGCGCCAGCAGTGAGAAGGACAGTGCCTCACCCCTCCACTTT
CASSEKDSASPLHF
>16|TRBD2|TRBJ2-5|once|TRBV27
TGTGCCAGCAGTGCTAGCGGGAGACCCTGGAGGGAGACCCAGTACTTC
CASSASGRPWRETQYF
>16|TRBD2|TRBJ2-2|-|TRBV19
TGTGCCAGTAGTTTTCCTGGCGGGAGTGTGGCCGGGGAGCTGTTTTTT
CASSFPGGSVAGELFF
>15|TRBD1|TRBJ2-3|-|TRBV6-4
TGTGCCAGCTCACCGGGGACAGGAAGCACAGATACGCAGTATTTT
CASSPGTGSTDTQYF
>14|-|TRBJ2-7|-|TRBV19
TGTGCCAGGGGGGCCGGGACATTTTCCTACGAGCAGTACTTC
CARGAGTFSYEQYF
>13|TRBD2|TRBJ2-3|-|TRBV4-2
TGTGCCAGCAGGGGACTAGCAACAGATACGCAGTATTTT
CASRGLATDTQYF
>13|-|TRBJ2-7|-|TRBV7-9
TGTGCCAGCACTGGCGGTAGCTCCTACGAGCAGTACTTC
CASTGGSSYEQYF
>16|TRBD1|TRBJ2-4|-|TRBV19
TGTGCCAGTAGTGTAGAGACCGGGACAGGGGGGAACATTCAGTACTTC
CASSVETGTGGNIQYF
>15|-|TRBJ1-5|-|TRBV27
TGTGCCAGCAGTTTTGGGATCGGCAGGGGTGAGCCCCAGCATTTT
CASSFGIGRGEPQHF
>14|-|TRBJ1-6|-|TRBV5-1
TGCGCCAGCAGACCGGCAGGGTTTAATTCACCCCTCCACTTT
CASRPAGFNSPLHF
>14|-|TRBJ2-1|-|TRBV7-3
TGTGCCAGCAGCTGGGTCCCGGGGGACAATGAGCAGTTCTTC
CASSWVPGDNEQFF
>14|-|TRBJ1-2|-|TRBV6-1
TGTGCCAGCAGTGAAGGTTACGTTGTGCGTGGCTACACCTTC
CASSEGYVVRGYTF
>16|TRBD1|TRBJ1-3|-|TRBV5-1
TGCGCCAGCAGCTTGGCCCTAACAGGGGCTGGAAACACCATATATTTT
CASSLALTGAGNTIYF
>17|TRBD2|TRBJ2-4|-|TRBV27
TGTGCCAGCAGTCCTGGACTAGCGGGAGGCCCCAAAAACATTCAGTACTTC
CASSPGLAGGPKNIQYF
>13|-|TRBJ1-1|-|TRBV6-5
TGTGCCACTTCCCAGGGCTTGGGAACTGAAGCTTTCTTT
CATSQGLGTEAFF
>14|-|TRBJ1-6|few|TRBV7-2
TGTGCCAGCAGCTTAACGGTAGTAAATTCACCCCTCCACTTT
CASSLTVVNSPLHF
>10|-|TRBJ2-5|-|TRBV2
TGTGCCAGCAGTCGGGAGACCCAGTACTTC
CASSRETQYF
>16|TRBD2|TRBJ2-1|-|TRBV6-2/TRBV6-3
TGTGCCAGCAGTTACGAGCTGCCGGGACTACCATATGAGCAGTTCTTC
CASSYELPGLPYEQFF
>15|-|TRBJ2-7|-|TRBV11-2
TGTGCCAGCAGCTTAGGAGGGCTAGACCGCCACGAGCAGTACTTC
CASSLGGLDRHEQYF
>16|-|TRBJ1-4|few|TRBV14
TGTGCCAGCAGCCAAACCCATGGGGGGCTTGGTGAAAAACTGTTTTTT
CASSQTHGGLGEKLFF
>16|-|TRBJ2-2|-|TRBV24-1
TGTGCCACCAGTGATTTGGGGGTTCGGAACACCGGGGAGCTGTTTTTT
CATSDLGVRNTGELFF
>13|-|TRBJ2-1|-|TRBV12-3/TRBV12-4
TGTGCCAGCAGTTTGAGTTCGGGGAATGAGCAGTTCTTC
CASSLSSGNEQFF
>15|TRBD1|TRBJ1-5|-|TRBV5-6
TGTGCCAGCAGCCGACAGGGGGTAGACAATCAGCCCCAGCATTTT
CASSRQGVDNQPQHF
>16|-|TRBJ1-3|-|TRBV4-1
TGCGCCAGTAGGCAACCGGGGGGCGCCTCTGGAAACACCATATATTTT
CASRQPGGASGNTIYF
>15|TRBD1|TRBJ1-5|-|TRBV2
TGTGCCAGCAGTTATTTCCCGGGACAGGGAGAGCCCCAGCATTTT
CASSYFPGQGEPQHF
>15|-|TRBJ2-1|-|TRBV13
TGTGCCAGCAGCTTAAGGCGCGGAACCTACAATGAGCAGTTCTTC
CASSLRRGTYNEQFF
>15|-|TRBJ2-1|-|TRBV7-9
TGTGCCAGCAGCTTAGTGGGGAGCTCCTACAATGAGCAGTTCTTC
CASSLVGSSYNEQFF
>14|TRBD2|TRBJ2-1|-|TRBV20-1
TGCAGTGCTAGTCCTAGCGGGAGCTCCAATGAGCAGTTCTTC
CSASPSGSSNEQFF
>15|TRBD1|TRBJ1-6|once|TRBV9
TGTGCCAGCAGCCTTCAGGGGGCTCGGAATTCACCCCTCCACTTT
CASSLQGARNSPLHF
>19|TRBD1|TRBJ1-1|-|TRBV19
TGTGCCAGTAGTATCTGGCTGTGGGGACAGGGGGCTGTGAACACTGAAGCTTTCTTT
CASSIWLWGQGAVNTEAFF
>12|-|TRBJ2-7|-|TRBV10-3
TGTGCCATCAGTGACTTCTCCTACGAGCAGTACTTC
CAISDFSYEQYF
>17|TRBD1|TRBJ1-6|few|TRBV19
TGTGCCAGTAGTATCCGAGCGTTTGGGACAGGGGGTTTACCCCTCCACTTT
CASSIRAFGTGGLPLHF
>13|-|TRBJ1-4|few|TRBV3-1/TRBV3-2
TGTGCCAGCGGCCTAGCAACTAATGAAAAACTGTTTTTT
CASGLATNEKLFF
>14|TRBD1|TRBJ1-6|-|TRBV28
TGTGCCAGCAGCACAGGACAGGGCAATTCACCCCTCCACTTT
CASSTGQGNSPLHF
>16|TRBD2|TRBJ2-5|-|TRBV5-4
TGTGCCAGCAGCCCAACTACAGGCGGGAGAAGTGAGACCCAGTACTTC
CASSPTTGGRSETQYF
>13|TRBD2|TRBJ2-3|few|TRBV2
TGTGCCAGCAAAGGGACTAGCGGGAGGGTGCAGTATTTT
CASKGTSGRVQYF
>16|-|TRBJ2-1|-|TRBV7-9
TGTGCCAGCAGCTTATGGACAGCCACGGATTCCAATGAGCAGTTCTTC
CASSLWTATDSNEQFF
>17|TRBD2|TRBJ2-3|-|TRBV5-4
TGTGCCAGCAGCTTGGATGTGGGAGGGATCGAATCAGATACGCAGTATTTT
CASSLDVGGIESDTQYF
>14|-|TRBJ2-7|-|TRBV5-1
TGCGCCAGCAGCTTGGATGCGGGATCCTACGAGCAGTACTTC
CASSLDAGSYEQYF
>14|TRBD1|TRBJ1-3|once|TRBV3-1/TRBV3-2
TGTGCCAGCAGTCCGACAGGGGCTGGAAACACCATATATTTT
CASSPTGAGNTIYF
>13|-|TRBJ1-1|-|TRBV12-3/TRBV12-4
TGTGCCAGCAGTTTTGAAAGGAACACTGAAGCTTTCTTT
CASSFERNTEAFF
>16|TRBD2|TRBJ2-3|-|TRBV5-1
TGCGCCAGCAGCATAGGGACTAGCGGGAGTACAGATACGCAGTATTTT
CASSIGTSGSTDTQYF
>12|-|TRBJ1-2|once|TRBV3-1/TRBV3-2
TGTGCCAGCAGCATAGACAGCTATGGCTACACCTTC
CASSIDSYGYTF
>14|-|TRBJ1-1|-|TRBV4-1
TGCGCCAGCAGCAGTACCAGGGAAGCCACTGAAGCTTTCTTT
CASSSTREATEAFF
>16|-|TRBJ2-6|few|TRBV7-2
TGTGCCAGCAGCTCCCGGGTCGTCTCTGGGGCCAACGTCCTGACTTTC
CASSSRVVSGANVLTF
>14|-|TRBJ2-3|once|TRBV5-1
TGCGCCAGCAGCTTGGGCGGGAGCACAGATACGCAGTATTTT
CASSLGGSTDTQYF